What follows describes a single T cell receptor (beta chain). Its specific antigen is unknown. At one of its ends the junction is not consistent with the germline gene, which may arise from a read error. Library preparation was by PCR. The data were produced on an Illumina HiSeq 4000. High-throughput sequencing was used to profile the CDR3 region of the TCR beta-chain in every patient. Per the original workflow: Drawing on CDR3 differences between clinicopathological groups, the researchers built a classifier meant to tell apart patients with distant-metastatic papillary thyroid cancer. Repertoire diversity was assessed with the Shannon index, and tumor-blood repertoire similarity with the Morisita-Horn index. The public reads were reanalyzed by TCRdb: fastp trimming at Q25, MiXCR alignment, in-frame beta chains only. TCRdb's processing, not the study's, gives the V and J calls here. The sample table shows 35,000 to 50,000 clones, and over 10% are seen once. Of the sample, about 9% falls within the top ten clones.

None of the patients had been given any treatment before thyroid surgery. Using T-cell receptor beta sequencing, the researchers looked back retrospectively at clinical samples from patients, gathered between the early 2010s and the late 2010s. The data are from a study of metastatic and nonmetastatic thyroid tumors (dated by TCRdb to 2020 to 2021). For the wider study: For patients with malignant and with benign thyroid disease, the researchers compared repertoires between peripheral blood samples and tumor or nodule tissue samples.

Counted from cysteine to phenylalanine, this CDR3 has 16 amino acids. The sequence is cut down to CDR3 DNA, 48 bases in frame from base 1. As encoded in the germline V gene, CDR1 is MNHEY while CDR2 is SVGAGI. The research as a whole found: In both blood and tumor samples, malignant tumors were reported to have significantly higher TCR beta diversity than benign nodules.

This clonotype was obtained from a male donor with papillary thyroid cancer or a benign thyroid nodule (not recorded which). Some clones in this sample may be carry-over from other donors' samples. The rearrangement joined TRBV6-5 to TRBJ1-2, and possibly TRBD1, on 5 matching bases. Sequenced sample: blood. The DNA is TGTGCCAGCAGTGACTCGGTAAGGGACGGAGTCTATGGCTACACCTTC. Translated, this gives CASSDSVRDGVYGYTF.